Below are 27 T cell receptor beta chains sequenced from a single sample in a study of blood T cell repertoires in COVID-19. Libraries were prepared by immunoSEQ multiplex PCR; TCRdb keeps only in-frame clonotypes and omits some of them. The sample lists about 260,000 clones; roughly 86% were seen once. The specimen was peripheral blood. The receptors shown here come from a human donor in a cohort sampled during active COVID-19.

The chain combines TRBV9 with TRBJ2-5; D possibly corresponds to TRBD1 (6 bases). V was shortened by 3 bases and J by 2 bases, with 14 bases between the two germline ends. The CDR3 spans 15 residues. Germline V gene lookup returns CDR1 SGDLS and CDR2 YYNGEE. This chain's CDR3 is CASSADGTLQETQYF. The CDR3 bases are TGTGCCAGCAGCGCCGACGGGACATTACAAGAGACCCAGTACTTC. Complete variable domain (other parts from reference TRBV9 and TRBJ2-5): DSGVTQTPKHLITATGQRVTLRCSPRSGDLSVYWYQQSLDQGLQFLIQYYNGEERAKGNILERFSAQQFPDLHSELNLSSLELGDSALYFCASSADGTLQETQYFGPGTRLLVL.

In its sample, this clone was seen a few times. This chain links TRBV2 with TRBJ1-2; D gene ambiguous. The CDR3 runs to 12 residues. V shed 7 bases and J shed 8 bases, with 14 bases lying between them. Germline V lookup: CDR1 SNHLY, CDR2 FYNNEI. As DNA, the CDR3 is TGTGCCAGCACCGAGGGCGGGCCGGGCTACACCTTC. It yields the protein CASTEGGPGYTF.

The genes are TRBV30 and TRBJ1-3; maybe TRBD1 (5 bases). The V and J ends lost 2 bases and 1 base respectively, with 12 bases between them. The V gene's germline CDR1 is GTSNPN and CDR2 SVGIG (reference sequence). The length of the CDR3 is 15 residues. The CDR3 is CAWSPPPGSGNTIYF. The DNA for the CDR3 is TGTGCCTGGAGTCCCCCACCAGGGTCTGGAAACACCATATATTTT.

The V gene is TRBV5-1, the J gene TRBJ2-2; D is ambiguous. This CDR3 region has 17 residues. From germline, CDR1 is SGHRS and CDR2 YFSETQ. V lost 7 bases to trimming and J lost 2 bases, with 21 bases between them. CDR3 sequence: CASCQQRRQANTGELFF. In nucleotides, the CDR3 is TGCGCCAGCTGTCAACAACGCCGGCAGGCAAACACCGGGGAGCTGTTTTTT.

The chain couples TRBV19 to TRBJ1-5, with no clear D. The CDR3 has 13 residues. Germline-derived CDR1 and CDR2 are LNHDA and SQIVND (reference sequence). The V end lost 6 bases, the J end lost 4 bases, and 10 bases lay between the germline ends. The CDR3 bases are TGTGCCAGTAGGGTGCGCGTTAATCAGCCCCAGCATTTT. Protein: CASRVRVNQPQHF.

This chain uses TRBV14 with TRBJ1-2; possible D gene TRBD1, 6 bases. Between the trimmed V and J ends, which lost 4 bases and 8 bases, there was a span of 14 bases. CDR1 and CDR2 from the germline V gene are SGHDN and FVKESK. CDR3 length: 13 residues. CDR3 in amino acids: CASSLTLTGGYTF. Here the CDR3 DNA reads TGTGCCAGCAGCCTGACACTCACAGGGGGCTACACCTTC.

CDR3 amino acids: CASSDRDSDDTQYF. CDR3 bases: TGTGCCAGCAGCGACCGGGACTCCGACGATACGCAGTATTTT. The chain links TRBV9 to TRBJ2-3; D possibly corresponds to TRBD2 (6 bases). The germline V and J ends were trimmed by 3 bases and 6 bases, with 14 bases remaining between them. This CDR3 spans 14 amino acids. The V gene's germline CDR1 is SGDLS and CDR2 YYNGEE.

The rearrangement links TRBV4-1 to TRBJ2-2; 9 positions match TRBD1. Germline values: CDR1 MGHRA, CDR2 YSYEKL. After removal of 1 base from V and 2 bases from J, the junction contained 11 bases not matched to a gene. The CDR3 spans 19 residues. This chain's CDR3 is CASSQADLRDRVNTGELFF. The CDR3 DNA reads as TGCGCCAGCAGCCAAGCGGACCTTCGGGACAGGGTAAACACCGGGGAGCTGTTTTTT.

V is TRBV4-3 and J is TRBJ1-6; the match to TRBD1 covers 7 bases. CDR3 length: 13 residues. Germline trimming cut 3 bases from V and 11 bases from J; bases unmatched to any gene: 4. Per the germline V gene, CDR1 is LGHNA and CDR2 is YSLEER. The CDR3 protein is CASSQGTAAPLHF. CDR3 DNA sequence: TGCGCCAGCAGCCAGGGGACAGCCGCACCCCTCCACTTT.

V usage is TRBV21-1 and J usage is TRBJ1-3; TRBD1, the D gene given by the table, was not confirmed from the DNA. TRBV21-1 constitutes a pseudogene. There are 15 residues in the CDR3. The CDR3 DNA sequence: TGTGCCAGCAGGCGGACAGGGGGCTCTGGAAACACCATATATTTT. Its translation: CASRRTGGSGNTIYF.

In its sample, this clone was seen a few times. The chain employs TRBV5-1 and TRBJ2-7, with D perhaps matching TRBD1 (5 bases). Trimming took off 5 bases at V and 2 bases at J, with 8 bases between the two ends. This CDR3 comprises 12 residues. Germline V lookup: CDR1 SGHRS, CDR2 YFSETQ. CDR3 sequence (DNA): TGCGCCAGCAGGCAGGGCACCTACGAGCAGTACTTC. It is translated as CASRQGTYEQYF.

J is TRBJ1-5 and V is TRBV19; the match to TRBD1 covers 8 bases. The CDR3 extends over 17 amino acids. The V segment lost 10 bases and the J segment 3 bases; nucleotides outside the gene matches: 17. Germline V gives CDR1 LNHDA, CDR2 SQIVND (reference sequence). The CDR3 protein is CATGTGWGIVVNQPQHF. CDR3 sequence (DNA): TGTGCCACCGGGACAGGTTGGGGTATTGTGGTCAATCAGCCCCAGCATTTT.

The rearrangement uses TRBV6-2 or TRBV6-3 and TRBJ2-2, with a weak D call TRBD1 (6 bases). Germline CDR1 and CDR2: MNHEY and SVGEGT. With 0 bases removed from V and 3 bases from J, the gap between germline ends came to 11 bases. This CDR3 comprises 16 residues. CDR3 nucleotides: TGTGCCAGCAGTTACTCTACAGGGCTGGACACCGGGGAGCTGTTTTTT. Its protein is CASSYSTGLDTGELFF.

This chain links TRBV12-3 or TRBV12-4 with TRBJ2-3, with no clear D. With 5 bases removed from V and 2 bases from J, the gap between germline ends came to 5 bases. The CDR3 sequence is 12 residues long. DNA of the CDR3: TGTGCCAGCAGTATCCACACAGATACGCAGTATTTT. Translating gives CASSIHTDTQYF.

CDR3 amino acids: CASSLQQETQYF. The CDR3 DNA follows: TGTGCCAGCAGCTTACAACAAGAGACCCAGTACTTC. This chain uses TRBV7-9 with TRBJ2-5; D gene uncertain. From germline, CDR1 is SEHNR and CDR2 FQNEAQ (reference sequence). Trimming cost V 2 bases and J 2 bases, with 3 bases left between them. This CDR3 is 12 amino acids long.

The chain combines TRBV3-1 (or the pseudogene TRBV3-2) with TRBJ1-6, with D perhaps TRBD1 (5 bases). V lost 2 bases to trimming and J lost 9 bases, with 11 bases between them. The CDR3 length is 14 residues. Germline lookup yields CDR1 LGHDT and CDR2 YNNKEL (reference sequence). CDR3 protein: CASSQLEGSSPLHF. The DNA of the CDR3 is TGTGCCAGCAGCCAATTGGAGGGGAGTTCACCCCTCCACTTT.

The V and J genes are TRBV9 and TRBJ2-7; 8 nucleotides line up with TRBD1. This CDR3 is built from 16 residues. Germline CDR1 is SGDLS and CDR2 is YYNGEE. J was trimmed by 0 bases and V by 3 bases; bases with no gene match: 8. The CDR3 loop reads CASSGTGGPSSYEQYF. The CDR3 nucleotides read TGTGCCAGCAGCGGAACAGGGGGTCCTAGCTCCTACGAGCAGTACTTC.

The genes are TRBV7-9 and TRBJ1-3; possible D gene TRBD1, 6 bases. With 5 bases removed from V and 2 bases from J, the gap between germline ends came to 13 bases. This CDR3 is 15 amino acids long. CDR1 and CDR2 (germline): SEHNR, FQNEAQ (reference sequence). DNA for the CDR3: TGTGCCAGCAGCCCACCTGGACAGCCTGGAAACACCATATATTTT. This gives the protein CASSPPGQPGNTIYF.

The chain is built from TRBV5-4 and TRBJ1-1; D call uncertain. Trimming took off 0 bases at V and 2 bases at J, with 5 bases between the two ends. The germline V gene encodes CDR1 SGHNT and CDR2 YYREEE (reference sequence). The CDR3 covers 13 residues. CDR3: CASSLGTNTEAFF. The CDR3, as DNA: TGTGCCAGCAGCTTGGGCACAAACACTGAAGCTTTCTTT. The full variable domain, completed using reference TRBV5-4 and TRBJ1-1, is ETGVTQSPTHLIKTRGQQVTLRCSSQSGHNTVSWYQQALGQGPQFIFQYYREEENGRGNFPPRFSGLQFPNYSSELNVNALELDDSALYLCASSLGTNTEAFFGQGTRLTVV.

V and J are TRBV28 and TRBJ1-3; possible D gene TRBD1, 5 bases. V was shortened by 5 bases and J by 2 bases, with 16 bases between the two germline ends. CDR1 and CDR2 (germline): MDHEN, SYDVKM. CDR3 length: 16 amino acids. CDR3 bases: TGTGCCAGCAGTGCGGACCGGGGGATCCCTGGAAACACCATATATTTT. It yields the protein CASSADRGIPGNTIYF.

The chain combines TRBV19 with TRBJ1-5, with no clear D. The CDR3 has 17 amino acids. Trimming removed 7 bases at V and 1 base at J, with 20 bases between. CDR1 LNHDA and CDR2 SQIVND come from the germline V gene (reference sequence). The CDR3 nucleotides read TGTGCCAGTACCTCCGACTATGCACCCAGAAGCAATCAGCCCCAGCATTTT. Its protein product is CASTSDYAPRSNQPQHF.

J is TRBJ2-7 and V is TRBV3-1 (or the pseudogene TRBV3-2); 7 bases are a match to TRBD1. Germline V gene data show CDR1 as LGHDT and CDR2 as YNNKEL (reference sequence). The CDR3 has 16 amino acids. J was trimmed by 4 bases and V by 0 bases; bases with no gene match: 9. The CDR3 loop is CASSQERLGTAYEQYF. In DNA, the CDR3 is TGTGCCAGCAGCCAAGAGAGGTTAGGGACAGCTTACGAGCAGTACTTC.

CDR3 DNA: TGTGCCAGCAGCGTAGCCGGGACAGGGGTCGCCCTAGGAACCGGGGAGCTGTTTTTT. Translation: CASSVAGTGVALGTGELFF. The chain joins TRBV9 to TRBJ2-2; 10 bases match TRBD1. The germline gives CDR1 SGDLS, CDR2 YYNGEE. Trimming took 0 bases from V and 5 from J; bases not matched to a gene: 13. This CDR3 region has 19 residues. Full variable domain (rest looked up from reference TRBV9 and TRBJ2-2): DSGVTQTPKHLITATGQRVTLRCSPRSGDLSVYWYQQSLDQGLQFLIQYYNGEERAKGNILERFSAQQFPDLHSELNLSSLELGDSALYFCASSVAGTGVALGTGELFFGEGSRLTVL.

This chain uses TRBV7-2 with TRBJ1-2, with D perhaps matching TRBD1 (6 bases). The V end was cut by 6 bases, the J end by 6 bases, with 11 bases between. Germline V gene sequence: CDR1 SGHTA, CDR2 FQGNSA. The CDR3 is made up of 12 amino acids. The chain's CDR3 is CASSQGGNGYTF. Written as DNA, the CDR3 is TGTGCCAGCAGTCAAGGGGGTAATGGCTACACCTTC.

This chain uses TRBV19 with TRBJ1-6, with 7 bases that match TRBD1. Germline-derived CDR1 and CDR2 are LNHDA and SQIVND (reference sequence). J was trimmed by 8 bases and V by 5 bases; bases with no gene match: 3. CDR3 size: 13 residues. In DNA, the CDR3 is TGTGCCAGTAGTGTCAGGGGGGATTCACCCCTCCACTTT. It specifies CASSVRGDSPLHF. The full variable domain, its missing parts supplied by reference TRBV19 and TRBJ1-6, is DGGITQSPKYLFRKEGQNVTLSCEQNLNHDAMYWYRQDPGQGLRLIYYSQIVNDFQKGDIAEGYSVSREKKESFPLTVTSAQKNPTAFYLCASSVRGDSPLHFGNGTRLTVT.

CDR3 bases: TGTGCCAGCAGTTACCCGGGACTAGCCTACAATGAGCAGTTCTTC. Protein product: CASSYPGLAYNEQFF. The V call is TRBV6-2 or TRBV6-3, the J call TRBJ2-1; 8 bases align to TRBD2. V lost 2 bases to trimming and J lost 2 bases; unmatched junction nucleotides: 2. The CDR3 totals 15 residues. The germline V gene encodes CDR1 MNHEY and CDR2 SVGEGT.

This sequence joins TRBV6-5 and TRBJ2-7, with 8 bases that match TRBD2. Germline V CDR1 and CDR2: MNHEY, SVGAGI. This CDR3 comprises 14 residues. The trim removed 6 bases at V and 4 bases at J, leaving 8 bases unmatched. The DNA for the CDR3 is TGTGCCAGCAGAACTAGCGGACTACCGTACGAGCAGTACTTC. Its translation: CASRTSGLPYEQYF.